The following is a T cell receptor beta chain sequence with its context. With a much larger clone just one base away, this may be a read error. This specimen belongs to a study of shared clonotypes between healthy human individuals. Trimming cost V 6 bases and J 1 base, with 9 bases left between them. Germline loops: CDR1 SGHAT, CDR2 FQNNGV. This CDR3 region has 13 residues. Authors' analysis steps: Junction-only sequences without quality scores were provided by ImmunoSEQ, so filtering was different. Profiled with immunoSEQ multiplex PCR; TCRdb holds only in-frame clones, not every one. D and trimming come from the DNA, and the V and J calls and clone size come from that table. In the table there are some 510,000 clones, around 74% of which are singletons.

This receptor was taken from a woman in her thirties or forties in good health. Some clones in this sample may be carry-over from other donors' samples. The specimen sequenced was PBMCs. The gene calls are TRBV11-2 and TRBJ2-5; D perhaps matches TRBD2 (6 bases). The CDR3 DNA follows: TGTGCCAGCAGTCGGGACTTCCAAGAGACCCAGTACTTC. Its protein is CASSRDFQETQYF. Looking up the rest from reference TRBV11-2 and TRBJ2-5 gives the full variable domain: EAGVAQSPRYKIIEKRQSVAFWCNPISGHATLYWYQQILGQGPKLLIQFQNNGVVDDSQLPKDRFSAERLKGVDSTLKIQPAKLEDSAVYLCASSRDFQETQYFGPGTRLLVL.